This T cell receptor beta chain was recorded in a study of T cell changes during pregnancy in multiple sclerosis. CDR1 MNHEY and CDR2 SVGAGI come from the germline V gene. The CDR3 has 16 amino acids. V was clipped by 4 bases and J by 8 bases, with 23 bases between them. Assay: immunoSEQ multiplex PCR; the TCRdb copy retains only in-frame clones and omits some. The repertoire has under 80,000 clones, approximately 94% of them found once; the top ten carry around 0.6%. The sequence was obtained from a female donor with multiple sclerosis, enrolled in a pregnancy study. Sequencing used peripheral blood, obtained in the third trimester of pregnancy. V gene TRBV6-5 combines with J gene TRBJ1-2; D possibly corresponds to TRBD1 (6 bases). Here the CDR3 reads CASSSTPGALAEGYTF. For the CDR3, the DNA is TGTGCCAGCAGTTCCACCCCAGGGGCCCTAGCCGAGGGCTACACCTTC.